The 10 T cell receptor beta chains below all came from one sample that was sequenced in a study of T cell changes during pregnancy in multiple sclerosis. Profiled with immunoSEQ multiplex PCR; TCRdb holds only in-frame clones, not every one. The data hold about 57,000 clones, with just over 90% observed a single time. Material: CD4+ T cells from peripheral blood mononuclear cells, obtained in the second trimester of pregnancy. The receptor set was obtained from a female donor with multiple sclerosis, enrolled in a pregnancy study.

The chain joins TRBV9 to TRBJ2-1; the match to TRBD2 covers 10 bases. V shed 0 bases, J shed 4 bases, and the junction held 1 base outside the gene matches. In germline, CDR1 is SGDLS, CDR2 YYNGEE. The CDR3 sequence is 15 residues long. The CDR3, as DNA: TGTGCCAGCAGCGTAGGTAGCGGGAGGTACAATGAGCAGTTCTTC. Protein sequence: CASSVGSGRYNEQFF.

This clone came up once. DNA for the CDR3: TGTGCCAGCAGCGTAGGGGCAGGGGGCAATCAGCCCCAGCATTTT. The encoded protein is CASSVGAGGNQPQHF. V and J are TRBV9 and TRBJ1-5; D is possibly TRBD1 (6 bases). CDR1 and CDR2 from the germline V gene are SGDLS and YYNGEE. V dropped 0 bases and J dropped 2 bases, with 9 bases sitting between them. This CDR3 comprises 15 residues.

J is TRBJ1-4 and V is TRBV6-1, with 9 bases identical to TRBD1. Germline-derived CDR1 and CDR2 are MNHNS and SASEGT. V dropped 7 bases and J dropped 7; count of bases not matched to a gene: 7. CDR3 size: 14 residues. Written as DNA, the CDR3 is TGTGCCAGCACTTGGGACAGGGTATCTGAAAAACTGTTTTTT. This sequence encodes CASTWDRVSEKLFF.

The chain carries TRBV2 and TRBJ2-5; TRBD1 matches 8 bases. J lost 5 bases, V lost 8 bases, and 10 bases had no gene match. The CDR3 has 14 amino acids. Germline CDR1 SNHLY, CDR2 FYNNEI. The CDR3 nucleotides are TGTGCCAGCTCCAAGGACAGGGATGGGGAGACCCAGTACTTC. Translated, it gives CASSKDRDGETQYF.

This rearrangement joins TRBV4-1 to TRBJ2-7, with TRBD2 identical over 7 bases. Germline CDR1 reads MGHRA; CDR2 reads YSYEKL. This CDR3 spans 18 amino acids. Trimming took 1 base from V and 0 from J; bases not matched to a gene: 12. CDR3 nucleotides: TGCGCCAGCAGCCAAGGCGATTTCGGCGGGAGCTTCTCCTACGAGCAGTACTTC. It yields the protein CASSQGDFGGSFSYEQYF.

The chain carries TRBV19 and TRBJ1-1, with 7 bases matching TRBD1. The length of the CDR3 is 16 residues. V was clipped by 7 bases and J by 1 base; unmatched bases: 12. Germline lookup yields CDR1 LNHDA and CDR2 SQIVND (reference sequence). CDR3 protein: CASNWGTALGNTEAFF. CDR3 coding DNA: TGTGCCAGTAATTGGGGGACAGCTCTTGGGAACACTGAAGCTTTCTTT. The complete variable domain, with remaining parts taken from reference TRBV19 and TRBJ1-1, reads DGGITQSPKYLFRKEGQNVTLSCEQNLNHDAMYWYRQDPGQGLRLIYYSQIVNDFQKGDIAEGYSVSREKKESFPLTVTSAQKNPTAFYLCASNWGTALGNTEAFFGQGTRLTVV.

J is TRBJ2-5 and V is TRBV5-4; weak D call: TRBD2 (6 bases). This CDR3 contains 15 residues. CDR1 and CDR2 from the germline V gene are SGHNT and YYREEE (reference sequence). The V and J ends lost 7 bases and 1 base respectively, with 17 bases between them. For the CDR3, the DNA is TGTGCCAGCCAAAAGTGGGGACTGCTCCAAGAGACCCAGTACTTC. Encoded protein: CASQKWGLLQETQYF. Supplemented by reference TRBV5-4 and TRBJ2-5, the full variable domain reads ETGVTQSPTHLIKTRGQQVTLRCSSQSGHNTVSWYQQALGQGPQFIFQYYREEENGRGNFPPRFSGLQFPNYSSELNVNALELDDSALYLCASQKWGLLQETQYFGPGTRLLVL.

The rearrangement links TRBV6-4 to TRBJ1-1; D might be TRBD1 (6 bases). Trimming took 11 bases from V and 1 from J, leaving 11 bases between them. The CDR3 is made up of 12 amino acids. Germline V gene data show CDR1 as MRHNA and CDR2 as SNTAGT. This CDR3 reads CAQQGPNTEAFF. The CDR3 nucleotides read TGTGCCCAACAGGGCCCGAACACTGAAGCTTTCTTT.

The chain employs TRBV7-2 and TRBJ2-5; D gene unclear. The CDR3 has 15 residues. The V gene's germline CDR1 is SGHTA and CDR2 FQGNSA. Trimming shortened V by 5 bases and J by 3 bases, and 16 bases separated the two germline ends. The CDR3 bases are TGTGCCAGCAGCATTCGGAGCCCGATGAAAGAGACCCAGTACTTC. Translated, it gives CASSIRSPMKETQYF.

CDR3 DNA sequence: TGTGCCAGTTCGGACAGGGTGGATCAGCCCCAGCATTTT. This gives the protein CASSDRVDQPQHF. The chain links TRBV27 to TRBJ1-5; TRBD1 matches at 8 bases. Germline V gene lookup returns CDR1 MNHEY and CDR2 SMNVEV (reference sequence). The CDR3 is 13 amino acids. The trim removed 9 bases at V and 5 bases at J, leaving 6 bases unmatched.